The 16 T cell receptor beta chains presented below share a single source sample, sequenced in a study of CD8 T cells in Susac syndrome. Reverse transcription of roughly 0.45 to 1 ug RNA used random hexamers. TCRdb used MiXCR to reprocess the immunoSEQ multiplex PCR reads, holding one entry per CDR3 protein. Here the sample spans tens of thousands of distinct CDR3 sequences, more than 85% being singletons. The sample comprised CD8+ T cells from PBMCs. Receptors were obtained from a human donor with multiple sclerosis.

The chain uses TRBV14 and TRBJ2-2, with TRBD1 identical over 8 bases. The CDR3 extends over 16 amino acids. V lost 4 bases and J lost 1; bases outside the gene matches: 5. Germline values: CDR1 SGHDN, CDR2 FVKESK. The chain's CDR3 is CASSLTGGGNTGELFF. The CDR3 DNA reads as TGTGCCAGCAGCCTCACAGGGGGAGGGAACACCGGGGAGCTGTTTTTT.

The CDR3 DNA is TGTGCCAGCTTGGGAGGGGTCTCATACAATGAGCAGTTCTTC. Translated, it gives CASLGGVSYNEQFF. This chain joins TRBV7-9 and TRBJ2-1; 7 positions agree with TRBD2. After removal of 8 bases from V and 4 bases from J, the junction contained 8 bases not matched to a gene. The CDR3 is 14 amino acids. Per the germline V gene, CDR1 is SEHNR and CDR2 is FQNEAQ (reference sequence).

The CDR3, as DNA: TGTGCCAGCAGTTTATTTGGGACAGGTACTGAAGCTTTCTTT. It specifies CASSLFGTGTEAFF. The rearrangement joins TRBV27 to TRBJ1-1; TRBD1 aligns across 8 bases. Germline CDR1 reads MNHEY; CDR2 reads SMNVEV (reference sequence). V shed 1 base and J 5 bases; nucleotides not matched to a gene: 3. The CDR3 runs 14 residues.

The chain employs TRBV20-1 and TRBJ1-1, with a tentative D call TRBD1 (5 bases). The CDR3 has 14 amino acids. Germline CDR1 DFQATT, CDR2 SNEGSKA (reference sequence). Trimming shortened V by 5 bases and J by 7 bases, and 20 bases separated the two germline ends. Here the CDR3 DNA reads TGCAGTGCTGGATCCTCCGGGACTGTAATTGAAGCTTTCTTT. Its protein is CSAGSSGTVIEAFF.

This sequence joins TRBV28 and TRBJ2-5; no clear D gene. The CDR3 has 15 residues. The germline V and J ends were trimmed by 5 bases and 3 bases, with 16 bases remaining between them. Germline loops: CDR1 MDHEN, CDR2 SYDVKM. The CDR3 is CASSPVAFVEETQYF. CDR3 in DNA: TGTGCCAGCAGTCCCGTGGCGTTCGTGGAAGAGACCCAGTACTTC. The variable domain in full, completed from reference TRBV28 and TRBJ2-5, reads DVKVTQSSRYLVKRTGEKVFLECVQDMDHENMFWYRQDPGLGLRLIYFSYDVKMKEKGDIPEGYSVSREKKERFSLILESASTNQTSMYLCASSPVAFVEETQYFGPGTRLLVL.

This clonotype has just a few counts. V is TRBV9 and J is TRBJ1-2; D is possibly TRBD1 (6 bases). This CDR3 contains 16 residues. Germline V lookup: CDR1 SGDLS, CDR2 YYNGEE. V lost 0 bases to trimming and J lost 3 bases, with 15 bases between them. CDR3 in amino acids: CASSVETSGEDYGYTF. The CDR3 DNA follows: TGTGCCAGCAGCGTAGAAACGTCAGGGGAAGACTATGGCTACACCTTC.

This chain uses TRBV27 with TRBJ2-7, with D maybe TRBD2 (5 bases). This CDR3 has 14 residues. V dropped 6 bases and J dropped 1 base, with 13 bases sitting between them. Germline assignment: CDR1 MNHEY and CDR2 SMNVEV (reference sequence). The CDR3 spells CASRFGGSSYEQYF. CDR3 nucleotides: TGTGCCAGCAGATTTGGCGGGTCATCCTACGAGCAGTACTTC.

The CDR3 loop is CASGWDLNRNEQFF. CDR3 coding DNA: TGTGCCAGCGGCTGGGACTTAAATCGAAATGAGCAGTTCTTC. V is TRBV3-1 and J is TRBJ2-1, with D perhaps TRBD2 (6 bases). The germline V gene has CDR1 LGHDT and CDR2 YNNKEL (reference sequence). The CDR3 is made up of 14 amino acids. V gave up 8 bases and J gave up 7 bases, with 18 bases separating them.

The CDR3, as DNA: TGTGCCAGCAGCCCGAAGGACACCGGGGAGCTGTTTTTT. It specifies CASSPKDTGELFF. The rearrangement links TRBV7-9 to TRBJ2-2; D not certain. V lost 5 bases to trimming and J lost 3 bases, with 7 bases between them. The germline gives CDR1 SEHNR, CDR2 FQNEAQ (reference sequence). The CDR3 sequence is 13 residues long.

CDR3 in amino acids: CASSQTGRIHEQYF. Written as DNA, the CDR3 is TGTGCCAGCAGCCAGACAGGGCGGATCCACGAGCAGTACTTC. The chain links TRBV7-6 to TRBJ2-7; 7 nucleotides match TRBD1. Germline trimming cut 5 bases from V and 5 bases from J; bases unmatched to any gene: 9. CDR1 and CDR2 (germline): SGHVS, FNYEAQ. The CDR3 has 14 amino acids.

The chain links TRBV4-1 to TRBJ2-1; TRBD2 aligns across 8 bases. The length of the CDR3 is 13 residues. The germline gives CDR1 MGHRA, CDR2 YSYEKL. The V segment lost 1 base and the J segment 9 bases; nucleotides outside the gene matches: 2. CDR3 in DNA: TGCGCCAGCAGCCAAGCGGGGGGGGGTGAGCAGTTCTTC. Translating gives CASSQAGGGEQFF.

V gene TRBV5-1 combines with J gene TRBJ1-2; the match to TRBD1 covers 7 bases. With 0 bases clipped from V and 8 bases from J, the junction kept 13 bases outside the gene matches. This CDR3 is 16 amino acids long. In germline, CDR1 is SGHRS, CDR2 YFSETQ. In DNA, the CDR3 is TGCGCCAGCAGCTTGGCCCCGGCAGGGGGAGTTTTCGGCTACACCTTC. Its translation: CASSLAPAGGVFGYTF.

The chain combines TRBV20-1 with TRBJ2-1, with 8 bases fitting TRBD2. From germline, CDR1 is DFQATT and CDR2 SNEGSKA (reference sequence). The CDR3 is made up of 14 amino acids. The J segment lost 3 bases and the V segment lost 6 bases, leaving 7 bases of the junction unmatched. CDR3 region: CSASSGDIYNEQFF. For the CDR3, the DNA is TGCAGTGCGAGTAGCGGGGATATCTACAATGAGCAGTTCTTC.

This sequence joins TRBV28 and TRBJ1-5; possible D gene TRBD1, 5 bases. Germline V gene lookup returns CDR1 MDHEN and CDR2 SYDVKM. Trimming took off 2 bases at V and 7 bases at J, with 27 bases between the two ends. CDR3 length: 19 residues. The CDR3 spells CASSLAGSVRRGEDQPQHF. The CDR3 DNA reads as TGTGCCAGCAGTTTAGCGGGCTCCGTGCGGAGGGGTGAAGACCAGCCCCAGCATTTT.

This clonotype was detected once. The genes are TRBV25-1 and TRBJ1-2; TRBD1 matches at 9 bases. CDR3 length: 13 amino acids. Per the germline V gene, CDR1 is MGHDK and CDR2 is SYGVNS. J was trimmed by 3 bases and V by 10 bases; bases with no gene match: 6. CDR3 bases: TGTGCCACCCAACAGGGGGCTGACTATGGCTACACCTTC. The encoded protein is CATQQGADYGYTF.

The CDR3 loop reads CASSQGLEYEQYF. The DNA of the CDR3 is TGCGCCAGCAGCCAAGGACTAGAATACGAGCAGTACTTC. The chain is built from TRBV4-3 and TRBJ2-7, with a tentative D call TRBD2 (6 bases). V lost 1 base to trimming and J lost 4 bases, with 8 bases between them. Germline V gene data show CDR1 as LGHNA and CDR2 as YSLEER. The CDR3 extends over 13 amino acids.